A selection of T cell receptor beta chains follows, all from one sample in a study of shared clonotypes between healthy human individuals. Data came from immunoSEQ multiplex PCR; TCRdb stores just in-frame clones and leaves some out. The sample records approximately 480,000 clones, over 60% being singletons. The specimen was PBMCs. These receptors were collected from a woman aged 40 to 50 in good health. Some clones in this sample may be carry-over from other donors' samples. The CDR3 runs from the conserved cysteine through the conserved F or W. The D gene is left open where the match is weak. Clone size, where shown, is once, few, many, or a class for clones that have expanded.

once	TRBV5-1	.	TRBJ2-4	TGCGCCAGCAGCTCTAACCAGAGAGACATTCAGTACTTC	CASSSNQRDIQYF
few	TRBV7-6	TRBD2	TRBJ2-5	TGTGCCAGCAGCTTGATCGGGGGGTCAGCGGGGGAAGAGACCCAGTACTTC	CASSLIGGSAGEETQYF
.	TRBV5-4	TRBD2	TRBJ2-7	TGTGCCAGCAGCTTGGCACCTAGCGGGTCCTACGAGCAGTACTTC	CASSLAPSGSYEQYF
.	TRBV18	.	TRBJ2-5	TGTGCCAGCTCACCGGTAGCGCTAGAGACCCAGTACTTC	CASSPVALETQYF
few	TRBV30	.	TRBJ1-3	TGTGCCTGGAGTGGGCGAAACACCATATATTTT	CAWSGRNTIYF
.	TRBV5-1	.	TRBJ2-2	TGCGCCAGCAGCTTGACAGGGCCCCACCCCGGGGAGCTGTTTTTT	CASSLTGPHPGELFF
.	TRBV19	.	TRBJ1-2	TGTGCCAGTAGTATAGTGGCAGGGATTCACTATGGCTACACCTTC	CASSIVAGIHYGYTF
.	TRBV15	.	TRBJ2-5	TGCGCCGAGCCAGGGGATCTAGGTCGGCAGACCCAGTACTTC	CAEPGDLGRQTQYF
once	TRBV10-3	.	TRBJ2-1	TGTGCCATCAGTGAGTCGACTCTTCACAGGGAGGATGAGCAGTTCTTC	CAISESTLHREDEQFF
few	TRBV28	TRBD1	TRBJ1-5	TGTGCCAGCAGTGAGACAGGGGAGAGCCAGCCCCAGCATTTT	CASSETGESQPQHF
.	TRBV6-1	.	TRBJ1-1	TGTGCCAGCAGTGAAGCCCGCCTTACGCGGGGAAGAGCTTTCTTT	CASSEARLTRGRAFF
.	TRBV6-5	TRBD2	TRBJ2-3	TGTGCCAGCAGTTTGACTAGCGGGAGAGTAGATACGCAGTATTTT	CASSLTSGRVDTQYF
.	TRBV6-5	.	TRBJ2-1	TGTGCCAGCAGTTACTCGAGGAGGGCCAGCGATGAGCAGTTCTTC	CASSYSRRASDEQFF
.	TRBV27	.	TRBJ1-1	TGTGCCAGCAGTTTTGGCCGGGGCTCCCCGAACACTGAAGCTTTCTTT	CASSFGRGSPNTEAFF
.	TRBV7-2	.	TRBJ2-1	TGTGCCAGCAGCTTACCTATCTATGAGCAGTTCTTC	CASSLPIYEQFF
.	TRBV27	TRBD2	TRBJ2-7	TGTGCCAGCCGGAGGGGACTAGCGGGAGTAGCGGCCTACGAGCAGTACTTC	CASRRGLAGVAAYEQYF
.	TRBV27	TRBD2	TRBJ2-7	TGTGCCAGCAGTCCCCATACGGGACTAGCGGGACGCCTTACCTCCTACGAGCAGTACTTC	CASSPHTGLAGRLTSYEQYF
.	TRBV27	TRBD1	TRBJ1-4	TGTGCCAGCAGCTCGGACAGGGGCCTCGAAAAACTGTTTTTT	CASSSDRGLEKLFF
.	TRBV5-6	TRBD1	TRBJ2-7	TGTGCCAGCAGCTTGTTGGGACAGGGTTTGAACGAGCAGTACTTC	CASSLLGQGLNEQYF
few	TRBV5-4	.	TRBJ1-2	TGTGCCAGCAGCTTGGTGGGGGGAGCGAGGGGCTACACCTTC	CASSLVGGARGYTF
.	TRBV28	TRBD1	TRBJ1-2	TGTGCCAGCAGTTTAGGGACAGACTATGGCTACACCTTC	CASSLGTDYGYTF
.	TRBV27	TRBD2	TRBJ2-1	TGTGCCAGCATCAGATCTAGCGGGAGTTGGGATGAGCAGTTCTTC	CASIRSSGSWDEQFF
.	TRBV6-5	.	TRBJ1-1	TGTGCCATCAGTGAGAACACTGAAGCTTTCTTT	CAISENTEAFF
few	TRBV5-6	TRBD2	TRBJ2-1	TGTGCCAGCAGCTTGGGGCTAGCGGCGACCTACAATGAGCAGTTCTTC	CASSLGLAATYNEQFF
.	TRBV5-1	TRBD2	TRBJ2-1	TGCGCCAGCAGCTTGGTACTAGCGGGAGGGCCCAATGAGCAGTTCTTC	CASSLVLAGGPNEQFF
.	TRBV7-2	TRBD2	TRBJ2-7	TGTGCCAGCAGCTGGGGACTAGCGGGAGGGCGCGAGCAGTACTTC	CASSWGLAGGREQYF